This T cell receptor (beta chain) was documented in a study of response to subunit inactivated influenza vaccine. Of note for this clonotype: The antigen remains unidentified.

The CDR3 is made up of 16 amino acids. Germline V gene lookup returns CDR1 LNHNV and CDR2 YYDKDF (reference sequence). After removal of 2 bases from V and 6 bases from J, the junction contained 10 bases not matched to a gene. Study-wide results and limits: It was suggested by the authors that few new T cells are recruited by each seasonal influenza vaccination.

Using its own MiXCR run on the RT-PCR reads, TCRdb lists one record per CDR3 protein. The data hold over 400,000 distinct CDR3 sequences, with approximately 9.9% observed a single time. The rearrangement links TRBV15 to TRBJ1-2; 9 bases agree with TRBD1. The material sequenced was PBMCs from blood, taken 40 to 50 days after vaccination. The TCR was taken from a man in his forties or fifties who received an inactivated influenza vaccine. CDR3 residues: CATSRQGQGPLDGYTF. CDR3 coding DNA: TGTGCCACCAGCAGACAGGGACAGGGCCCTCTAGATGGCTACACCTTC.